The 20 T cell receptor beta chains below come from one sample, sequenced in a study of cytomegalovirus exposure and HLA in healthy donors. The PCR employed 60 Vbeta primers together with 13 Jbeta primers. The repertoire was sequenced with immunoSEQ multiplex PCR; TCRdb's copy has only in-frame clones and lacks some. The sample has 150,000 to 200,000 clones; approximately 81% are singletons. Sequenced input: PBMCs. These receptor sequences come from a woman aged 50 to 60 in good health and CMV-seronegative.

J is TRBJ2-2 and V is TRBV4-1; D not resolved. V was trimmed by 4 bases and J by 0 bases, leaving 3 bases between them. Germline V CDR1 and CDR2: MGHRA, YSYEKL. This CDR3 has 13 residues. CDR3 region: CASSRANTGELFF. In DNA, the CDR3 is TGCGCCAGCAGCCGAGCGAACACCGGGGAGCTGTTTTTT.

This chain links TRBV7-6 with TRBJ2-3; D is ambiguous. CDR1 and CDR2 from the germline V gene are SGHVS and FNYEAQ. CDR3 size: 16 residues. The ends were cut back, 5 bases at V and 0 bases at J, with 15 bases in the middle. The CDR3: CASSPRSQKSTDTQYF. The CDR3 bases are TGTGCCAGCAGCCCCCGCTCTCAGAAAAGCACAGATACGCAGTATTTT.

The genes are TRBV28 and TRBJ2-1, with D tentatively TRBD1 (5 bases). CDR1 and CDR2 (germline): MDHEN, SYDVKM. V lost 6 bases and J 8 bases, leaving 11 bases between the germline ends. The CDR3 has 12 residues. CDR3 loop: CASRRDSHEQFF. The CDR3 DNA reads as TGTGCCAGCAGACGAGACAGCCATGAGCAGTTCTTC.

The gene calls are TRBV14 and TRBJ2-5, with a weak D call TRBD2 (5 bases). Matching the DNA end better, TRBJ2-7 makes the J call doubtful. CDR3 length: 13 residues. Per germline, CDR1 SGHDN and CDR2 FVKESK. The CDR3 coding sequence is TGTGCCAGCAGCCACGGACTGGTTGACGAGCAGTACTTC. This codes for CASSHGLVDEQYF.

The CDR3, as DNA: TGTGCCAGCTGGACAGACTATGGCTACACCTTC. The encoded protein is CASWTDYGYTF. This chain joins TRBV19 and TRBJ1-2; possibly TRBD1 for D (6 bases). Germline V gene lookup returns CDR1 LNHDA and CDR2 SQIVND (reference sequence). V lost 9 bases and J lost 3, with 8 bases in between. The CDR3 extends over 11 amino acids.

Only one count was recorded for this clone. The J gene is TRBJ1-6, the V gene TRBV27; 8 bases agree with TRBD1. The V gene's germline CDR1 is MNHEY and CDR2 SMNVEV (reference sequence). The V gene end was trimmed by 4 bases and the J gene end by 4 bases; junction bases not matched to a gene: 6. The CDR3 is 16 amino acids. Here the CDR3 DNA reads TGTGCCAGCAGTTCCCGGACAGGGAAATATAATTCACCCCTCCACTTT. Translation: CASSSRTGKYNSPLHF.

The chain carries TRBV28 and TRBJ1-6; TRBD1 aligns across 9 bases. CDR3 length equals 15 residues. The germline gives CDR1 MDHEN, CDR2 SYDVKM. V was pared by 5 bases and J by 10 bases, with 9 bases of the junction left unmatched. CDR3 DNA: TGTGCCAGCAGTCTATACAGGGGGCGCGGGTCACCCCTCCACTTT. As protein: CASSLYRGRGSPLHF.

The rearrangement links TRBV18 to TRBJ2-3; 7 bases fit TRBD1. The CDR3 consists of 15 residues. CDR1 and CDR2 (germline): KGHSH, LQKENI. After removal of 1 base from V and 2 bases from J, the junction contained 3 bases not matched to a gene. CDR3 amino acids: CASSPRGQVTDTQYF. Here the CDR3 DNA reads TGTGCCAGCTCACCACGAGGACAGGTCACAGATACGCAGTATTTT. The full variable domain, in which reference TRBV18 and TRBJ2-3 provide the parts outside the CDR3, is NAGVMQNPRHLVRRRGQEARLRCSPMKGHSHVYWYRQLPEEGLKFMVYLQKENIIDESGMPKERFSAEFPKEGPSILRIQQVVRGDSAAYFCASSPRGQVTDTQYFGPGTRLTVL.

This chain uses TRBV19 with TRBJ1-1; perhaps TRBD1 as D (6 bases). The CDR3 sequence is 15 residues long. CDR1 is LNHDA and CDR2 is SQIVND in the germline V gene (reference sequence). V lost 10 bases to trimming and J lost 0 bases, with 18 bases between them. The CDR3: CATHRGATMNTEAFF. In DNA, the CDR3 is TGTGCCACTCACCGGGGGGCTACGATGAACACTGAAGCTTTCTTT.

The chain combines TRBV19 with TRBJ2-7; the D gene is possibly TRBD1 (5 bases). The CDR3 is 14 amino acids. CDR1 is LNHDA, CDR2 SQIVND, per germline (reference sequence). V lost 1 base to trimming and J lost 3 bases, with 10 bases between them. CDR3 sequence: CASSIVQGNYEQYF. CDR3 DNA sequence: TGTGCCAGTAGTATAGTGCAGGGTAACTACGAGCAGTACTTC.

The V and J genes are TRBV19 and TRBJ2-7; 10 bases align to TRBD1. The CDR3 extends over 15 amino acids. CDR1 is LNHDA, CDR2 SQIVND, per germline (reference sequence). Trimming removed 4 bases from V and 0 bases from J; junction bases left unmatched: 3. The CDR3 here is CASSRGTGVSYEQYF. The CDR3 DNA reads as TGTGCCAGTAGTAGGGGGACAGGGGTCTCCTACGAGCAGTACTTC. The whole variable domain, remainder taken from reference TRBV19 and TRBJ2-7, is DGGITQSPKYLFRKEGQNVTLSCEQNLNHDAMYWYRQDPGQGLRLIYYSQIVNDFQKGDIAEGYSVSREKKESFPLTVTSAQKNPTAFYLCASSRGTGVSYEQYFGPGTRLTVT.

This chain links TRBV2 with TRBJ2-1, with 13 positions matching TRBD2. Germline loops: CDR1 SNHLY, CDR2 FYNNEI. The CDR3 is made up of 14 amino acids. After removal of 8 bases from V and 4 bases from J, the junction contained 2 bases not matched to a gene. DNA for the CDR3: TGTGCCAGCGAGACTAGCGGGGGGTACAATGAGCAGTTCTTC. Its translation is CASETSGGYNEQFF.

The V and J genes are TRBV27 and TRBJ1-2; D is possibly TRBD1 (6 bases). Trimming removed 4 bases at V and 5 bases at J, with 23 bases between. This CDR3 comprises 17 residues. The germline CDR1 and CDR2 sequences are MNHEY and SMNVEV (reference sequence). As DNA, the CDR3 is TGTGCCAGCAGTTCAGTCAGTACAGGGAGCGCGCGGTATGGCTACACCTTC. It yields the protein CASSSVSTGSARYGYTF.

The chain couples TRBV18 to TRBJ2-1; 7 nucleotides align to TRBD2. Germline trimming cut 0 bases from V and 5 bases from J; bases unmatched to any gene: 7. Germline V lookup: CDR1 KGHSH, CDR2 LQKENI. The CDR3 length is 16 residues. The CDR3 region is CASSPPWREINNEQFF. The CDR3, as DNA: TGTGCCAGCTCACCACCGTGGCGGGAGATCAACAATGAGCAGTTCTTC.

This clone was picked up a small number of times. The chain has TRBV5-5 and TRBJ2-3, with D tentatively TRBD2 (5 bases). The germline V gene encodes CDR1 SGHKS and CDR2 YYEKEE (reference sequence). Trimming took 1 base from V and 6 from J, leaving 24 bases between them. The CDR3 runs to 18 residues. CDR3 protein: CASSLRAGSSQPWDTQYF. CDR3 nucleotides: TGTGCCAGCAGCTTGAGAGCTGGGTCTAGCCAACCTTGGGATACGCAGTATTTT.

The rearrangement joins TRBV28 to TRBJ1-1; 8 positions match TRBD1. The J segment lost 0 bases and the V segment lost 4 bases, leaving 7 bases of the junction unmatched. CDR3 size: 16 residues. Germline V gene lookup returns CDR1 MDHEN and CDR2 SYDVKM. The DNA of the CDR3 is TGTGCCAGCAGTTCCAAGGGGACAGGAGTGAACACTGAAGCTTTCTTT. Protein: CASSSKGTGVNTEAFF.

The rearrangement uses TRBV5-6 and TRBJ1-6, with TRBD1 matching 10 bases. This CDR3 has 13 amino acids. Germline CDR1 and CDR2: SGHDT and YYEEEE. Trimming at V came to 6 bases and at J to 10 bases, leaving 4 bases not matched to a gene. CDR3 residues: CASTRDRGSPLHF. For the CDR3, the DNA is TGTGCCAGCACCCGGGACAGGGGATCACCCCTCCACTTT.

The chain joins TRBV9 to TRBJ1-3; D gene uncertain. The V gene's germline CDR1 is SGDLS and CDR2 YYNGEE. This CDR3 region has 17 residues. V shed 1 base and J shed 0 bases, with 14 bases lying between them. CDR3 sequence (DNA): TGTGCCAGCAGCGTACAACAGATCCCGTCCTCTGGAAACACCATATATTTT. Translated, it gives CASSVQQIPSSGNTIYF.

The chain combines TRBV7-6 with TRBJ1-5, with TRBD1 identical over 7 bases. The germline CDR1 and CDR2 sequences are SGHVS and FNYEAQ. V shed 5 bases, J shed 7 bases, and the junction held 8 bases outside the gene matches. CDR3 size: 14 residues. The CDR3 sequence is CASSRQGSSQPQHF. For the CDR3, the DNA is TGTGCCAGCAGCCGACAGGGTTCCAGCCAGCCCCAGCATTTT.

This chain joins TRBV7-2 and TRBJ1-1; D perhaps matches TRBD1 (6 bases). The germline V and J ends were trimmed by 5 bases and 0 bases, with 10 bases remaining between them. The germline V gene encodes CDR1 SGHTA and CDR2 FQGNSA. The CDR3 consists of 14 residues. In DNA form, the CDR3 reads TGTGCCAGCAGCCCGGGACACCTGAACACTGAAGCTTTCTTT. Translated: CASSPGHLNTEAFF.